Below, 21 T cell receptor beta chains from the same sample are listed, as sequenced in a study of T cells in Graves' hyperthyroidism and ophthalmopathy. Using RNA transcripts as the source, TCR beta CDR3 regions were amplified. TCR CDR3 regions were first amplified by RT-PCR with HTBI primers. TCRdb used MiXCR to reprocess the multiplex PCR reads, holding one entry per CDR3 protein. The table has roughly 500,000 distinct CDR3 sequences, roughly 16% seen once. The sequenced sample was blood. These receptors were taken from a woman aged 30 to 39 with Graves' ophthalmopathy.

This clonotype was observed many times. The chain combines TRBV30 with TRBJ1-1; no firm D call. The CDR3 contains 10 residues. Germline CDR1 is GTSNPN and CDR2 is SVGIG (reference sequence). Trimming left V 7 bases short and J 7 bases short, with 10 bases between. The CDR3 sequence is CASVLGEAFF. The CDR3 DNA follows: TGTGCCTCCGTCTTAGGTGAAGCTTTCTTT. The full variable domain, completed using reference TRBV30 and TRBJ1-1, is SQTIHQWPATLVQPVGSPLSLECTVEGTSNPNLYWYRQAAGRGLQLLFYSVGIGQISSEVPQNLSASRPQDRQFILSSKKLLLSDSGFYLCASVLGEAFFGQGTRLTVV.

Remarks on this clonotype: This could be a read error, since a much larger clone is one nucleotide away. J is TRBJ2-3 and V is TRBV9; tentative D call: TRBD2 (6 bases). Germline CDR1 and CDR2: SGDLS and YYNGEE. The CDR3 spans 14 residues. The CDR3 nucleotides are TGTGCCAGCAGCGTAGAGGGAGGTACAGATACGCGGTATTTT. Encoded protein: CASSVEGGTDTRYF.

In this sample, this clonotype turned up many times. The chain combines TRBV11-1 with TRBJ2-1, with D perhaps TRBD2 (5 bases). Germline V CDR1 and CDR2: SGHAT, FQDESV (reference sequence). Deletions cut 5 bases from V and 6 bases from J, with 17 bases between. The CDR3 is 15 residues long. CDR3 region: CASSLTRRARNEQFF. Written as DNA, the CDR3 is TGTGCCAGCAGCCTAACGAGGCGGGCCCGCAATGAGCAGTTCTTC.

The gene calls are TRBV6-5 and TRBJ2-7, with TRBD1 matching 7 bases. Losses at the gene ends were 0 bases for V and 3 bases for J; bases not matched to a gene: 5. The CDR3 length is 15 residues. CDR1 is MNHEY and CDR2 is SVGAGI in the germline V gene. The CDR3 coding sequence is TGTGCCAGCAGTTACTCGATGGGACAGAGCTACGAGCAGTACTTC. This encodes CASSYSMGQSYEQYF.

This clonotype was seen at least ten times. The gene calls are TRBV20-1 and TRBJ2-1; the D is unclear. This CDR3 contains 14 residues. Germline V lookup: CDR1 DFQATT, CDR2 SNEGSKA (reference sequence). V was cut by 6 bases and J by 7 bases, with 19 bases left in between. This CDR3 is CSAARSGPWNEQFF. The CDR3 nucleotides are TGCAGTGCCGCTAGAAGTGGTCCATGGAATGAGCAGTTCTTC.

This clonotype showed up many times. This chain uses TRBV7-6 with TRBJ1-5; no clear D. V gave up 1 base and J gave up 0 bases, with 4 bases separating them. The CDR3 contains 14 residues. Germline-derived CDR1 and CDR2 are SGHVS and FNYEAQ. In nucleotides, the CDR3 is TGTGCCAGCAGCTTAGGGTTTAGCAATCAGCCCCAGCATTTT. Translated, it gives CASSLGFSNQPQHF.

The V and J genes are TRBV6-2 or TRBV6-3 and TRBJ2-1; the match to TRBD1 covers 7 bases. In germline, CDR1 is MNHEY, CDR2 SVGEGT. The CDR3 is made up of 15 amino acids. Losses at the gene ends were 6 bases for V and 5 bases for J; bases not matched to a gene: 10. The CDR3 nucleotides are TGTGCCAGCAGCCGCGGACAGGTGTCCCACAATGAGCAGTTCTTC. It encodes CASSRGQVSHNEQFF.

This clonotype turned up a few times. For the CDR3, the DNA is TGCAGCGTTGGCGCGACAGGGGTCACAGATACGCAGTATTTT. It yields the protein CSVGATGVTDTQYF. The chain links TRBV29-1 to TRBJ2-3; 8 nucleotides match TRBD1. Germline V gene data show CDR1 as SQVTM and CDR2 as ANQGSEA. This CDR3 is 14 amino acids long. J was trimmed by 2 bases and V by 4 bases; bases with no gene match: 5.

This clonotype appeared a few times. This chain connects TRBV4-3 to TRBJ2-7; D is perhaps TRBD2 (5 bases). This CDR3 contains 15 residues. Germline CDR1 LGHNA, CDR2 YSLEER. Trimming took 0 bases from V and 2 from J, leaving 11 bases between them. The CDR3 DNA follows: TGCGCCAGCAGCCAAGAGGTGGAGGTTCCCTACGAGCAGTACTTC. Translating gives CASSQEVEVPYEQYF.

In its sample, this clonotype was seen a few times. V and J are TRBV5-4 and TRBJ1-1; 9 bases are a match to TRBD1. The CDR3 has 14 residues. The V gene end was trimmed by 0 bases and the J gene end by 12 bases; junction bases not matched to a gene: 9. In germline, CDR1 is SGHNT, CDR2 YYREEE (reference sequence). The CDR3 loop is CASSLGGQGRWSFF. The CDR3 region has the DNA TGTGCCAGCAGCTTGGGGGGACAGGGCAGATGGTCTTTCTTT. Filled out from reference TRBV5-4 and TRBJ1-1, the complete variable domain reads ETGVTQSPTHLIKTRGQQVTLRCSSQSGHNTVSWYQQALGQGPQFIFQYYREEENGRGNFPPRFSGLQFPNYSSELNVNALELDDSALYLCASSLGGQGRWSFFGQGTRLTVV.

A word on this clonotype: This may arise from a read error, as a much more abundant clone is one base away. The J gene is TRBJ1-1, the V gene TRBV16, with D possibly matching TRBD1 (5 bases). CDR1 is KGHSY, CDR2 FQNENV, per germline. The CDR3 has 14 residues. The CDR3 DNA sequence: TGTGCCAGCCTGCCTGGGGGAGTGAGCACTGAAGCTTCCTTT. Translation: CASLPGGVSTEASF. The complete variable domain, with remaining parts taken from reference TRBV16 and TRBJ1-1, reads GEEVAQTPKHLVRGEGQKAKLYCAPIKGHSYVFWYQQVLKNEFKFLISFQNENVFDETGMPKERFSAKCLPNSPCSLEIQATKLEDSAVYFCASLPGGVSTEASFGQGTRLTVV.

The V and J genes are TRBV20-1 and TRBJ2-5, with D possibly being TRBD2 (5 bases). The V end lost 6 bases, the J end lost 2 bases, and 13 bases lay between the germline ends. The CDR3 runs to 13 residues. Germline-derived CDR1 and CDR2 are DFQATT and SNEGSKA (reference sequence). CDR3 bases: TGCAGTGCCCCTCGGGGATTACAAGAGACCCAGTACTTC. Translation gives CSAPRGLQETQYF.

This clonotype was observed many times. This chain connects TRBV6-2 or TRBV6-3 to TRBJ2-1, with a weak D call TRBD2 (6 bases). In germline, CDR1 is MNHEY, CDR2 SVGEGT. The CDR3 has 22 amino acids. Trimming left V 6 bases short and J 0 bases short, with 33 bases between. The CDR3: CASSPWWEEGYLVNRSYNEQFF. CDR3 coding DNA: TGTGCCAGCAGCCCATGGTGGGAGGAGGGCTACTTGGTCAATCGCTCCTACAATGAGCAGTTCTTC.

V gene TRBV4-1 combines with J gene TRBJ2-7; the match to TRBD1 covers 7 bases. The length of the CDR3 is 15 residues. V was pared by 4 bases and J by 4 bases, with 10 bases of the junction left unmatched. Germline lookup yields CDR1 MGHRA and CDR2 YSYEKL. The CDR3 region is CASSLRDSQNYEQYF. As DNA, the CDR3 is TGCGCCAGCAGCCTCCGGGACAGCCAAAATTACGAGCAGTACTTC.

The chain is built from TRBV15 and TRBJ1-4; 7 nucleotides line up with TRBD1. J gave up 6 bases and V 2 bases, and 6 bases lay outside the gene matches. This CDR3 is built from 15 residues. The V gene's germline CDR1 is LNHNV and CDR2 YYDKDF (reference sequence). The CDR3 loop is CATSRLGQVDEKLFF. Written as DNA, the CDR3 is TGTGCCACCAGCAGACTAGGACAGGTGGATGAAAAACTGTTTTTT. Using reference TRBV15 and TRBJ1-4 for the parts outside the CDR3, the full variable domain is DAMVIQNPRYQVTQFGKPVTLSCSQTLNHNVMYWYQQKSSQAPKLLFHYYDKDFNNEADTPDNFQSRRPNTSFCFLDIRSPGLGDTAMYLCATSRLGQVDEKLFFGSGTQLSVL.

This clonotype was seen a handful of times. The rearrangement joins TRBV29-1 to TRBJ1-2; D gene unclear. Deletions cut 4 bases from V and 0 bases from J, with 9 bases between. The CDR3 length is 13 residues. Germline V lookup: CDR1 SQVTM, CDR2 ANQGSEA. In nucleotides, the CDR3 is TGCAGCGTTGCCAGCTCAGCTAACTATGGCTACACCTTC. This sequence encodes CSVASSANYGYTF.

This clonotype came up a few times. The V call is TRBV29-1, the J call TRBJ2-3; tentatively, D is TRBD2 (6 bases). Germline V gene sequence: CDR1 SQVTM, CDR2 ANQGSEA. CDR3 length: 14 amino acids. Trimming stripped 6 bases from V and 0 bases from J, with 13 bases between. CDR3 region: CSVEGPGSTDTQYF. DNA for the CDR3: TGCAGCGTGGAGGGGCCGGGTAGCACAGATACGCAGTATTTT.

This clonotype was picked up many times. Written as DNA, the CDR3 is TGTGCCAGCAGCTTAGTGGTCAGCCCTACCTACAATGAGCAGTTCTTC. Protein: CASSLVVSPTYNEQFF. The V call is TRBV11-2, the J call TRBJ2-1; D ambiguous. The CDR3 runs to 16 residues. Germline CDR1 is SGHAT and CDR2 is FQNNGV. Trimming stripped 1 base from V and 2 bases from J, with 12 bases between.

The chain has TRBV5-4 and TRBJ1-2, with a possible D match to TRBD1 (5 bases). Trimming cost V 4 bases and J 8 bases, with 24 bases left between them. Per germline, CDR1 SGHNT and CDR2 YYREEE (reference sequence). The CDR3 runs to 16 residues. The CDR3 DNA sequence: TGTGCCAGCAGCCAAGACTCGACTGGGGGTTCAGCCGGCTACACCTTC. Protein: CASSQDSTGGSAGYTF.

At least ten counts were recorded for this clonotype. V and J are TRBV20-1 and TRBJ2-3; no clear D. The CDR3 is made up of 14 amino acids. The germline V and J ends were trimmed by 5 bases and 4 bases, with 16 bases remaining between them. The germline V gene has CDR1 DFQATT and CDR2 SNEGSKA (reference sequence). DNA for the CDR3: TGCAGTGCTCTCCGGACCTTCCCCTCAGATACGCAGTATTTT. This translates into CSALRTFPSDTQYF.

This clonotype has at least ten counts. V gene TRBV6-1 combines with J gene TRBJ2-1, with 10 bases that match TRBD2. After removal of 5 bases from V and 3 bases from J, the junction contained 4 bases not matched to a gene. Germline V lookup: CDR1 MNHNS, CDR2 SASEGT. CDR3 length: 15 amino acids. The CDR3 DNA follows: TGTGCCAGCAGTCGGACTAGCGGAGGCTACAATGAGCAGTTCTTC. Translated: CASSRTSGGYNEQFF.